One sample yielded the 24 T cell receptor beta chains listed below, sequenced in a study of blood T cell repertoires in COVID-19. Libraries were prepared by immunoSEQ multiplex PCR; TCRdb keeps only in-frame clonotypes and omits some of them. This repertoire shows about 200,000 clones, 89% found once; its top ten account for about 4.8%. The sample comprised peripheral blood. The receptors come from a woman in her forties with acute or convalescent COVID-19.

CDR3 residues: CASQREALANYGYTF. DNA of the CDR3: TGTGCCAGCCAGAGGGAAGCCTTAGCTAACTATGGCTACACCTTC. The chain carries TRBV19 and TRBJ1-2; D remains unclear. V lost 9 bases and J lost 0, with 17 bases in between. This CDR3 is 15 amino acids long. Germline V gives CDR1 LNHDA, CDR2 SQIVND (reference sequence).

The rearrangement uses TRBV5-6 and TRBJ1-1, with D tentatively TRBD1 (5 bases). From germline, CDR1 is SGHDT and CDR2 YYEEEE. This CDR3 has 14 residues. Between the trimmed V and J ends, which lost 0 bases and 1 base, there was a span of 7 bases. The CDR3 region has the DNA TGTGCCAGCAGCTTGGCCGACAGGAACACTGAAGCTTTCTTT. It encodes CASSLADRNTEAFF.

The chain recombines TRBV4-1 with TRBJ1-1; tentatively, D is TRBD1 (5 bases). V lost 1 base to trimming and J lost 8 bases, with 17 bases between them. This CDR3 has 15 residues. Germline V gene data show CDR1 as MGHRA and CDR2 as YSYEKL. The CDR3 loop is CASSQGLGGYGEAFF. As DNA, the CDR3 is TGCGCCAGCAGCCAAGGTCTGGGGGGATATGGGGAAGCTTTCTTT.

CDR3 DNA sequence: TGTGCCAGTAGTACGAGACAGGGGGCTGGTGGCTACACCTTC. It encodes CASSTRQGAGGYTF. The chain combines TRBV19 with TRBJ1-2; the match to TRBD1 covers 10 bases. V lost 4 bases, J lost 7 bases, and 6 bases stayed unmatched. This CDR3 has 14 amino acids. The V gene's germline CDR1 is LNHDA and CDR2 SQIVND (reference sequence).

The chain joins TRBV10-3 to TRBJ2-5; 7 positions match TRBD2. Germline loops: CDR1 ENHRY, CDR2 SYGVKD. The ends lost 5 bases at V and 5 bases at J; junction bases unmatched: 5. The CDR3 extends over 13 amino acids. CDR3 coding DNA: TGTGCCATCAGTTCCACTAGCGAGGAGACCCAGTACTTC. Protein: CAISSTSEETQYF.

This clone was recorded only once. V is TRBV14 and J is TRBJ2-7, with D possibly TRBD1 on 7 matching bases. Germline V lookup: CDR1 SGHDN, CDR2 FVKESK. V lost 2 bases and J lost 6, with 14 bases in between. The CDR3 runs 14 residues. CDR3 in amino acids: CASSQSSGGGEQYV. The CDR3 DNA reads as TGTGCCAGCAGCCAAAGCTCAGGGGGAGGCGAGCAGTACGTC.

This clone was detected only once. Other DNA variants within this sample encode the same CDR3. The chain uses TRBV24-1 and TRBJ1-2; D possibly corresponds to TRBD1 (6 bases). The CDR3 has 14 residues. V was cut by 3 bases and J by 4 bases, with 11 bases left in between. The germline gives CDR1 KGHDR, CDR2 SFDVKD. The CDR3 is CATSDPGQSYGYTF. For the CDR3, the DNA is TGTGCCACCAGTGATCCTGGACAGTCCTATGGCTACACCTTC.

The rearrangement uses TRBV27 and TRBJ1-2; 7 positions agree with TRBD1. The germline gives CDR1 MNHEY, CDR2 SMNVEV (reference sequence). The CDR3 is 13 amino acids. After removal of 5 bases from V and 6 bases from J, the junction contained 6 bases not matched to a gene. CDR3 nucleotides: TGTGCCAGCAGTCCTACAGGGGAAAATGGCTACACCTTC. It is translated as CASSPTGENGYTF.

CDR3 DNA sequence: TGTGCCAGCTCACCCCGGGAGGGGGCTTGGACTGAAGCTTTCTTT. The encoded protein is CASSPREGAWTEAFF. This rearrangement joins TRBV18 to TRBJ1-1, with 7 bases lining up with TRBD1. Trimming at V came to 3 bases and at J to 5 bases, leaving 9 bases not matched to a gene. CDR3 length: 15 residues. Germline CDR1 is KGHSH and CDR2 is LQKENI. Filled out from reference TRBV18 and TRBJ1-1, the complete variable domain reads NAGVMQNPRHLVRRRGQEARLRCSPMKGHSHVYWYRQLPEEGLKFMVYLQKENIIDESGMPKERFSAEFPKEGPSILRIQQVVRGDSAAYFCASSPREGAWTEAFFGQGTRLTVV.

The V and J genes are TRBV19 and TRBJ1-1, with 7 bases that match TRBD1. V dropped 5 bases and J dropped 4; count of bases not matched to a gene: 10. This CDR3 is built from 15 residues. Germline CDR1 reads LNHDA; CDR2 reads SQIVND (reference sequence). The CDR3: CASSPRQGGSTEAFF. CDR3 coding DNA: TGTGCCAGTAGTCCACGACAGGGTGGGAGCACTGAAGCTTTCTTT.

This chain links TRBV11-2 with TRBJ2-7; D is possibly TRBD2 (5 bases). V was cut by 3 bases and J by 4 bases, with 16 bases left in between. CDR3 size: 15 residues. Germline assignment: CDR1 SGHAT and CDR2 FQNNGV. This CDR3 reads CASSLGPPGIYEQYV. The CDR3 nucleotides are TGTGCCAGCAGCTTGGGCCCCCCGGGAATTTACGAGCAGTACGTC.

The chain carries TRBV7-2 and TRBJ1-2; TRBD1 matches 11 bases. Trimming cost V 3 bases and J 7 bases; bases outside gene matches: 4. The CDR3 spans 14 residues. Germline-derived CDR1 and CDR2 are SGHTA and FQGNSA. CDR3 in amino acids: CASSLDRGLGGYTF. CDR3 DNA: TGTGCCAGCAGCTTGGACAGGGGGCTAGGTGGCTACACCTTC.

V gene TRBV19 combines with J gene TRBJ1-2; 9 nucleotides agree with TRBD1. The germline CDR1 and CDR2 sequences are LNHDA and SQIVND (reference sequence). V shed 7 bases, J shed 5 bases, and the junction held 11 bases outside the gene matches. This CDR3 is 15 amino acids long. The DNA of the CDR3 is TGTGCCAGTACCGATCCTGGACAGGGGTTGTATGGCTACACCTTC. The encoded protein is CASTDPGQGLYGYTF. Full variable domain (missing parts from reference TRBV19 and TRBJ1-2): DGGITQSPKYLFRKEGQNVTLSCEQNLNHDAMYWYRQDPGQGLRLIYYSQIVNDFQKGDIAEGYSVSREKKESFPLTVTSAQKNPTAFYLCASTDPGQGLYGYTFGSGTRLTVV.

V usage is TRBV9 and J usage is TRBJ2-1; 8 bases match TRBD2. The CDR3 is 14 amino acids. Per the germline V gene, CDR1 is SGDLS and CDR2 is YYNGEE. Germline trimming cut 0 bases from V and 6 bases from J; bases unmatched to any gene: 2. The CDR3 nucleotides read TGTGCCAGCAGCGTAGCGGGGGGGCTCAATGAGCAGTTCTTC. Amino acid sequence: CASSVAGGLNEQFF.

This chain joins TRBV15 and TRBJ2-2; TRBD2 matches 11 bases. The CDR3 covers 15 residues. V shed 3 bases and J 6 bases; nucleotides not matched to a gene: 3. Germline loops: CDR1 LNHNV, CDR2 YYDKDF (reference sequence). CDR3: CATSSGGLAAGELFF. Written as DNA, the CDR3 is TGTGCCACCAGCAGCGGGGGACTAGCGGCCGGGGAGCTGTTTTTT.

The chain employs TRBV28 and TRBJ1-4; unclear D gene. Germline V CDR1 and CDR2: MDHEN, SYDVKM. This CDR3 contains 11 residues. V was pared by 2 bases and J by 10 bases, with 5 bases between. The DNA of the CDR3 is TGTGCCAGCAGTTTAAGCGTAAAACTGTTTTTT. Translation gives CASSLSVKLFF.

The J gene is TRBJ2-1, the V gene TRBV7-2; TRBD2 matches 7 bases. Germline V gene data show CDR1 as SGHTA and CDR2 as FQGNSA. This CDR3 is 16 amino acids long. After removal of 1 base from V and 4 bases from J, the junction contained 7 bases not matched to a gene. DNA for the CDR3: TGTGCCAGCAGCTTAGAACAGCGGGGCCTTTACAATGAGCAGTTCTTC. Translating gives CASSLEQRGLYNEQFF.

The chain is built from TRBV5-6 and TRBJ2-5; TRBD2 might be the D (7 bases). Trimming shortened V by 7 bases and J by 3 bases, and 13 bases separated the two germline ends. The CDR3 is made up of 13 amino acids. Germline V gene sequence: CDR1 SGHDT, CDR2 YYEEEE. As DNA, the CDR3 is TGTGCCAGCTCCGAGGGGGGGGAAGAGACCCAGTACTTC. This gives the protein CASSEGGEETQYF. Together with reference TRBV5-6 and TRBJ2-5, the CDR3 gives the full variable domain: DAGVTQSPTHLIKTRGQQVTLRCSPKSGHDTVSWYQQALGQGPQFIFQYYEEEERQRGNFPDRFSGHQFPNYSSELNVNALLLGDSALYLCASSEGGEETQYFGPGTRLLVL.

This clone was recorded only once. This chain joins TRBV7-7 and TRBJ2-3; 8 bases fit TRBD1. The CDR3 has 15 amino acids. Looked up from germline, CDR1 is SSHAT and CDR2 is FNYEAQ (reference sequence). V shed 3 bases and J 4 bases; nucleotides not matched to a gene: 6. CDR3 DNA: TGTGCCAGCAGCTTTGGACAGGGTAGCCCAGATACGCAGTATTTT. This gives the protein CASSFGQGSPDTQYF.

The chain recombines TRBV3-1 (or the pseudogene TRBV3-2) with TRBJ2-5; D call uncertain. The CDR3 contains 20 residues. Trimming removed 0 bases at V and 0 bases at J, with 23 bases between. Per germline, CDR1 LGHDT and CDR2 YNNKEL (reference sequence). CDR3: CASSQDAGQPSLKYQETQYF. CDR3 DNA sequence: TGTGCCAGCAGCCAAGACGCAGGCCAACCGAGCTTGAAGTACCAAGAGACCCAGTACTTC.

The genes are TRBV7-2 and TRBJ2-3, with 8 nucleotides matching TRBD2. Per germline, CDR1 SGHTA and CDR2 FQGNSA. The trim removed 2 bases at V and 8 bases at J, leaving 6 bases unmatched. This CDR3 is built from 14 residues. The DNA for the CDR3 is TGTGCCAGCAGCTTAACGGGGGGGCGGGCTACGCAGTATTTT. Its protein is CASSLTGGRATQYF.

The chain links TRBV5-6 to TRBJ1-2; D perhaps matches TRBD1 (5 bases). The CDR3 has 14 residues. V gave up 4 bases and J gave up 0 bases, with 10 bases separating them. Germline lookup yields CDR1 SGHDT and CDR2 YYEEEE. This CDR3 is CASSTLQANYGYTF. The CDR3, as DNA: TGTGCCAGCAGCACCTTACAGGCTAACTATGGCTACACCTTC.

The J gene is TRBJ1-2, the V gene TRBV3-1 (or the pseudogene TRBV3-2), with no clear D. The CDR3 is 12 amino acids. CDR1 LGHDT and CDR2 YNNKEL come from the germline V gene (reference sequence). Trimming took 5 bases from V and 4 from J, leaving 8 bases between them. CDR3 coding DNA: TGTGCCAGCAGCTCGGTTGCCTATGGCTACACCTTC. It yields the protein CASSSVAYGYTF.

This clone has more than one count but fewer than ten. The gene calls are TRBV19 and TRBJ1-1, with 12 bases matching TRBD1. V lost 5 bases and J lost 5; bases outside the gene matches: 6. Germline CDR1 LNHDA, CDR2 SQIVND (reference sequence). The CDR3 spans 15 residues. CDR3 sequence (DNA): TGTGCCAGTAGTTCGGGGACAGGGGGCGAAACTGAAGCTTTCTTT. As protein: CASSSGTGGETEAFF.